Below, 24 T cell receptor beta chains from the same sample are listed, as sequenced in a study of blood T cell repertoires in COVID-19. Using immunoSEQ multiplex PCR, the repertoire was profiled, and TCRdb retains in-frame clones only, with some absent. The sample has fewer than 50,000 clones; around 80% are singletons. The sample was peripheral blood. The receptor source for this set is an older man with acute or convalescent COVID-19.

As DNA, the CDR3 is TGTGCCAGCAGTAGCTTCCCTCCGGGACAGAAAACCTACGAGCAGTACTTC. Translation gives CASSSFPPGQKTYEQYF. This chain joins TRBV27 and TRBJ2-7; TRBD1 aligns across 7 bases. CDR3 size: 17 residues. V gave up 5 bases and J gave up 2 bases; unmatched junction bases: 15. Germline CDR1 is MNHEY and CDR2 is SMNVEV (reference sequence).

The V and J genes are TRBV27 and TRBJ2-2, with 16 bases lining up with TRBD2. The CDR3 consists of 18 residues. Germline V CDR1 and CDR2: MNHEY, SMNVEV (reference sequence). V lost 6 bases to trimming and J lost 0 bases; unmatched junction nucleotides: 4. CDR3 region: CASRLGTSGGANTGELFF. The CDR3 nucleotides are TGTGCCAGCAGGCTGGGGACTAGCGGGGGGGCGAACACCGGGGAGCTGTTTTTT.

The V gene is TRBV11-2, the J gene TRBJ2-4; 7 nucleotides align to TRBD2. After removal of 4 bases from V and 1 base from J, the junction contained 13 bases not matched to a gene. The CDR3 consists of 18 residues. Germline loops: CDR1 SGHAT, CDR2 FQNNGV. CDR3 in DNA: TGTGCCAGCAGCTATCGGGACTACCCCCGCGGGGCCAAAAACATTCAGTACTTC. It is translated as CASSYRDYPRGAKNIQYF. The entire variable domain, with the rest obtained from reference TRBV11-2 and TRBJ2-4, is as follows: EAGVAQSPRYKIIEKRQSVAFWCNPISGHATLYWYQQILGQGPKLLIQFQNNGVVDDSQLPKDRFSAERLKGVDSTLKIQPAKLEDSAVYLCASSYRDYPRGAKNIQYFGAGTRLSVL.

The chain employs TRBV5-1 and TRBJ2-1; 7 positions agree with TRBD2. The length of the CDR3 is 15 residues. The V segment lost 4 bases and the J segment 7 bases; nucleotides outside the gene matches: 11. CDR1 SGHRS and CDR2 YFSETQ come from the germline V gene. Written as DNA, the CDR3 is TGCGCCAGCAGCCGGGCGGCGGGAGTCGAAAATGAGCAGTTCTTC. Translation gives CASSRAAGVENEQFF.

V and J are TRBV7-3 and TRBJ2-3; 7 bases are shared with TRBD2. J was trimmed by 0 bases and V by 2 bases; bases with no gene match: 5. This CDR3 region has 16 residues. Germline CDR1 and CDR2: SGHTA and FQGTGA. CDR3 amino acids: CASSLLAGVSTDTQYF. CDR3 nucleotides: TGTGCCAGCAGCTTATTAGCGGGCGTTAGCACAGATACGCAGTATTTT.

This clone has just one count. CDR3 protein: CATSRDPLSVWTQYF. The DNA of the CDR3 is TGTGCCACCAGCAGAGATCCCCTCTCGGTGTGGACCCAGTACTTC. The chain has TRBV15 and TRBJ2-5; D uncertain. Per the germline V gene, CDR1 is LNHNV and CDR2 is YYDKDF (reference sequence). The V and J ends lost 0 bases and 7 bases respectively, with 15 bases between them. The CDR3 contains 15 residues.

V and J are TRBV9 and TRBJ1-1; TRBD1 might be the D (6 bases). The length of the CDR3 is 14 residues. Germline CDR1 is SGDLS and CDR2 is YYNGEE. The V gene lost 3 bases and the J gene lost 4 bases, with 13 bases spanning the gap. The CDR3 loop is CASSADSGFTEAFF. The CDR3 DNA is TGTGCCAGCAGCGCGGACAGCGGATTCACTGAAGCTTTCTTT.

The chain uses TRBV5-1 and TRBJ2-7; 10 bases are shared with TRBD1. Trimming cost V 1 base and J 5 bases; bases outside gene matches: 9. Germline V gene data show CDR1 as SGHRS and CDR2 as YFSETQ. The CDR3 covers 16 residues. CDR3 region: CASSLFLGQGSDEQYF. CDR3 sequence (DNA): TGCGCCAGCAGCTTGTTTCTGGGACAGGGGTCAGACGAGCAGTACTTC.

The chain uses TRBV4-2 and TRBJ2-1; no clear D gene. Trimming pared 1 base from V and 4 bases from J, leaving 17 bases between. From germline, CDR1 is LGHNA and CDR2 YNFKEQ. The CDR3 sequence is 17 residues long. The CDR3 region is CASSQGEQYHGYNEQFF. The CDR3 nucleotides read TGTGCCAGCAGCCAAGGAGAGCAGTACCACGGGTACAATGAGCAGTTCTTC.

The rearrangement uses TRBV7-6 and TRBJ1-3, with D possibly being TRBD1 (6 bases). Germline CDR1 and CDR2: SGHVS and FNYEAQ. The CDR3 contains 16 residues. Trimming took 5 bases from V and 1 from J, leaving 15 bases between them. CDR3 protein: CASSLATGKSGNTIYF. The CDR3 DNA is TGTGCCAGCAGCCTGGCGACAGGAAAGTCTGGAAACACCATATATTTT.

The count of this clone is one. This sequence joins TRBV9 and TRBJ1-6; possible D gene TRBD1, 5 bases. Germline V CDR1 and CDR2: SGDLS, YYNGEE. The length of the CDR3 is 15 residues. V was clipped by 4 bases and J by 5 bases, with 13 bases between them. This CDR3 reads CASSPKAGHNSPLHF. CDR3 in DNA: TGTGCCAGCAGCCCGAAGGCAGGGCATAATTCACCCCTCCACTTT.

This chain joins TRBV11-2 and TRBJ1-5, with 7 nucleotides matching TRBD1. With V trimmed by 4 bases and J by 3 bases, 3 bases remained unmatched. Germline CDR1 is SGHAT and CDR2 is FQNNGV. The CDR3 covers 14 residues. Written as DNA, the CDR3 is TGTGCCAGCAGCTCGGGACAGTTCAATCAGCCCCAGCATTTT. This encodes CASSSGQFNQPQHF.

DNA for the CDR3: TGTGCCAGCAGCCCTACAGGGGCAAGGGAGACCCAGTACTTC. Its protein product is CASSPTGARETQYF. This chain connects TRBV11-2 to TRBJ2-5, with 7 bases matching TRBD1. From germline, CDR1 is SGHAT and CDR2 FQNNGV. The CDR3 has 14 residues. V trimming: 5 bases; J trimming: 5 bases; junction bases outside the gene matches: 8. The full variable domain, with the rest looked up from reference TRBV11-2 and TRBJ2-5, is EAGVAQSPRYKIIEKRQSVAFWCNPISGHATLYWYQQILGQGPKLLIQFQNNGVVDDSQLPKDRFSAERLKGVDSTLKIQPAKLEDSAVYLCASSPTGARETQYFGPGTRLLVL.

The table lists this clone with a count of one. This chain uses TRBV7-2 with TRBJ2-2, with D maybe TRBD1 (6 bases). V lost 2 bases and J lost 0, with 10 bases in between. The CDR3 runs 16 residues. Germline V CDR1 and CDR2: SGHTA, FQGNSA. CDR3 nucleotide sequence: TGTGCCAGCAGCTTAAACGGACAGACGAACACCGGGGAGCTGTTTTTT. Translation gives CASSLNGQTNTGELFF.

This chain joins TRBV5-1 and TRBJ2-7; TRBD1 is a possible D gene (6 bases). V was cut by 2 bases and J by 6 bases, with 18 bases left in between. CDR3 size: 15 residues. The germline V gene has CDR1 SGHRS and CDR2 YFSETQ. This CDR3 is CASSLGQQKGSEQYF. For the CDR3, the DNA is TGCGCCAGCAGCTTAGGACAGCAGAAAGGCTCCGAGCAGTACTTC. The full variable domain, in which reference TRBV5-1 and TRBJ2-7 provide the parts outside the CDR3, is KAGVTQTPRYLIKTRGQQVTLSCSPISGHRSVSWYQQTPGQGLQFLFEYFSETQRNKGNFPGRFSGRQFSNSRSEMNVSTLELGDSALYLCASSLGQQKGSEQYFGPGTRLTVT.

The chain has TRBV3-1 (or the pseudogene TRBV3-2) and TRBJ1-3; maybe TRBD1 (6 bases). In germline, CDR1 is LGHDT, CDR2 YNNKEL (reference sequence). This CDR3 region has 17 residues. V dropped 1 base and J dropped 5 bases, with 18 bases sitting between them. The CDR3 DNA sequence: TGTGCCAGCAGCCAAGGTTCAAGGACAGTTCACAGAAACACCATATATTTT. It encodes CASSQGSRTVHRNTIYF.

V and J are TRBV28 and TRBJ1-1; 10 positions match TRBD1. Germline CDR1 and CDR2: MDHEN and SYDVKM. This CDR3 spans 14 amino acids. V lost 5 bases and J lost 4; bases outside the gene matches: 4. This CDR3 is CASSPTGGFTEAFF. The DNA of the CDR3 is TGTGCCAGCAGTCCGACAGGGGGCTTCACTGAAGCTTTCTTT.

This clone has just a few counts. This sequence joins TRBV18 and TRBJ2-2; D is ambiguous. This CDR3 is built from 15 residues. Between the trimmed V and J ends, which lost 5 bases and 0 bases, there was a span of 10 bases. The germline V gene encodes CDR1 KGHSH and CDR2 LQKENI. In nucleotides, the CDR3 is TGTGCCAGCTCATCGGAGATCGCGAACACCGGGGAGCTGTTTTTT. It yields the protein CASSSEIANTGELFF.

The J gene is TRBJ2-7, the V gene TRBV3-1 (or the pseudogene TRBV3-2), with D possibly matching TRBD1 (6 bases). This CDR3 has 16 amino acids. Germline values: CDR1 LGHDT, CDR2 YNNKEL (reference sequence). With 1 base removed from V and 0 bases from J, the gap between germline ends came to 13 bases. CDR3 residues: CASSQGGTRDSYEQYF. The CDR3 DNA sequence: TGTGCCAGCAGCCAAGGGGGGACAAGGGACTCCTACGAGCAGTACTTC.

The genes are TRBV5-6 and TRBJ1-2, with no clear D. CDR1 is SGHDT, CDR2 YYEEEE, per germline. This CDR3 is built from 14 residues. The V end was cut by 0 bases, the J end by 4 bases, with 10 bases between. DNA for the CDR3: TGTGCCAGCAGCTTGGAGCCCCTTAGCTATGGCTACACCTTC. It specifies CASSLEPLSYGYTF.

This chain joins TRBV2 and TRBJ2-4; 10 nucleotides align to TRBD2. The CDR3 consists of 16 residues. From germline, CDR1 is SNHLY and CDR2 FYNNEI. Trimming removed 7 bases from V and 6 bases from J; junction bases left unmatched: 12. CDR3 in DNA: TGTGCCAGCACCAGCTCAGCGGGAGGGCCGGGAAACATTCAGTACTTC. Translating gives CASTSSAGGPGNIQYF.

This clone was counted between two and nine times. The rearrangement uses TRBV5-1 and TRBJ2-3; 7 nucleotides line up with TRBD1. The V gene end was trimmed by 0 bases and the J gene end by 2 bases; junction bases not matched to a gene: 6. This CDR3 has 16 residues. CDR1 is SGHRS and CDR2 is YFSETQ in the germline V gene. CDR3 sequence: CASSLVGRGLTDTQYF. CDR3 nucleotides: TGCGCCAGCAGCTTGGTTGGAAGGGGGCTCACAGATACGCAGTATTTT. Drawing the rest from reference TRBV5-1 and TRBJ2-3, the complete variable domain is KAGVTQTPRYLIKTRGQQVTLSCSPISGHRSVSWYQQTPGQGLQFLFEYFSETQRNKGNFPGRFSGRQFSNSRSEMNVSTLELGDSALYLCASSLVGRGLTDTQYFGPGTRLTVL.

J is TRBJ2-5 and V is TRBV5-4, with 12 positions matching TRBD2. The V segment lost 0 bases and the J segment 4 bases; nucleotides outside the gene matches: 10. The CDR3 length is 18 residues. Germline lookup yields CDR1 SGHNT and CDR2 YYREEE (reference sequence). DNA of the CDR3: TGTGCCAGCAGCTTGGATCCTAGCGGGGGGGCCGTCGGAGAGACCCAGTACTTC. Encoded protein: CASSLDPSGGAVGETQYF.

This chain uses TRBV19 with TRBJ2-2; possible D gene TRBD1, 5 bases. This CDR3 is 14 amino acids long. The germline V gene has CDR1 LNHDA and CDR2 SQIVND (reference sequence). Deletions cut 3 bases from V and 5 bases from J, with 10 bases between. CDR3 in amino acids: CASSMPDRTGELFF. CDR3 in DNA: TGTGCCAGTAGTATGCCCGACAGAACCGGGGAGCTGTTTTTT.